A single sample is the source of the 32 T cell receptor beta chains below, sequenced in a study of identical twins. MiXCR, run by TCRdb on the 5' RACE reads, gives a single entry per CDR3 protein. The table has some 660,000 distinct CDR3 sequences, around 8.6% seen once; the top ten hold approximately 0.89%. These sequences were also reported in another study, on yellow fever vaccine responses in identical twins.

The sample comprised PBMCs. These receptors were collected from a woman younger than 30 in good health.

In this sample, this clonotype turned up many times. The V and J genes are TRBV10-3 and TRBJ2-4; TRBD2 matches 7 bases. The V and J ends lost 2 bases and 7 bases, in that order; junction bases with no gene match: 8. The CDR3 is 15 residues long. Germline V CDR1 and CDR2: ENHRY, SYGVKD. CDR3 DNA sequence: TGTGCCATCAGTGAGGTTGGGGGGACTATGAACATTCAGTACTTC. It encodes CAISEVGGTMNIQYF.

This clonotype appeared a few times. The chain carries TRBV4-2 and TRBJ2-1; 10 bases are shared with TRBD2. CDR3 length: 19 amino acids. V was pared by 4 bases and J by 3 bases, with 15 bases of the junction left unmatched. Per germline, CDR1 LGHNA and CDR2 YNFKEQ. CDR3 region: CASSPQAPTSGTYYNEQFF. CDR3 coding DNA: TGTGCCAGCAGCCCGCAAGCCCCAACTAGCGGGACCTACTACAATGAGCAGTTCTTC.

This clonotype appeared a few times. This sequence joins TRBV9 and TRBJ2-3, with D perhaps TRBD1 or TRBD2 (5 bases each). The CDR3 has 13 residues. V lost 0 bases, J lost 5 bases, and 7 bases lay in between. Per the germline V gene, CDR1 is SGDLS and CDR2 is YYNGEE. The CDR3 bases are TGTGCCAGCAGCGTAGGGGGGATAGATACGCAGTATTTT. It specifies CASSVGGIDTQYF.

The chain links TRBV12-3 or TRBV12-4 to TRBJ2-3; weak D call: TRBD2 (5 bases). The V gene lost 7 bases and the J gene lost 2 bases, with 7 bases spanning the gap. The CDR3 contains 12 residues. The CDR3 reads CASIGDTDTQYF. For the CDR3, the DNA is TGTGCCAGCATCGGGGACACAGATACGCAGTATTTT.

This clonotype was seen a few times. The V call is TRBV7-9, the J call TRBJ1-4; 7 bases line up with TRBD1. The CDR3 has 15 amino acids. The germline CDR1 and CDR2 sequences are SEHNR and FQNEAQ (reference sequence). V lost 4 bases to trimming and J lost 5 bases; unmatched junction nucleotides: 7. This chain's CDR3 is CASSYQGQTNEKLFF. Here the CDR3 DNA reads TGTGCCAGCAGCTACCAGGGACAGACAAATGAAAAACTGTTTTTT.

This clonotype was seen many times. V is TRBV15 and J is TRBJ2-5; D is perhaps TRBD1 (6 bases). Trimming pared 4 bases from V and 5 bases from J, leaving 20 bases between. This CDR3 spans 16 amino acids. Germline CDR1 reads LNHNV; CDR2 reads YYDKDF (reference sequence). CDR3 nucleotide sequence: TGTGCCACCAGCACACCGGAACAGGGAAGGAAGGAGACCCAGTACTTC. As protein: CATSTPEQGRKETQYF.

This clonotype was detected only a few times. The chain couples TRBV12-3 or TRBV12-4 to TRBJ1-4; TRBD1 matches at 7 bases. Trimming removed 6 bases from V and 4 bases from J; junction bases left unmatched: 8. The CDR3 spans 15 residues. CDR3 sequence reads: CASRKGTANNEKLFF. The DNA for the CDR3 is TGTGCCAGCAGAAAGGGGACAGCTAATAATGAAAAACTGTTTTTT.

The chain carries TRBV20-1 and TRBJ2-7, with D possibly matching TRBD1 (6 bases). Trimming stripped 6 bases from V and 3 bases from J, with 15 bases between. Germline V CDR1 and CDR2: DFQATT, SNEGSKA (reference sequence). The length of the CDR3 is 13 residues. The CDR3 loop reads CSAPTGVRYEQYF. The CDR3 coding sequence is TGCAGTGCCCCGACAGGAGTGCGCTACGAGCAGTACTTC.

This chain uses TRBV5-1 with TRBJ2-3, with 7 bases lining up with TRBD2. Trimming cost V 0 bases and J 3 bases; bases outside gene matches: 7. Per the germline V gene, CDR1 is SGHRS and CDR2 is YFSETQ. This CDR3 contains 16 residues. The chain's CDR3 is CASSLGTGGSTDTQYF. In DNA form, the CDR3 reads TGCGCCAGCAGCTTGGGGACGGGAGGCAGTACAGATACGCAGTATTTT.

The gene calls are TRBV28 and TRBJ1-6, with no clear D. The CDR3 covers 16 residues. Germline CDR1 is MDHEN and CDR2 is SYDVKM. Trimming stripped 6 bases from V and 0 bases from J, with 12 bases between. The CDR3 nucleotides read TGTGCCAGCAGGGGGTTACAGAGCTCCTATAATTCACCCCTCCACTTT. Amino acids: CASRGLQSSYNSPLHF.

Remarks on this clonotype: A much larger clone is a single base away; this may be a read error. The CDR3 DNA sequence: TGTGACAGCAGCCAAGCAAGGTATTCCTACGAGCAGTACTTC. Translating it yields CDSSQARYSYEQYF. The genes are TRBV3-1 and TRBJ2-7; no clear D gene. This CDR3 has 14 residues. Germline CDR1 LGHDT, CDR2 YNNKEL (reference sequence).

There are a few counts of this clonotype. The chain employs TRBV12-3 or TRBV12-4 and TRBJ2-2; D possibly matches TRBD1 or TRBD2 (6 bases each). The CDR3 is made up of 16 amino acids. V lost 8 bases and J 3 bases, leaving 19 bases between the germline ends. CDR3 region: CASQLGGQGDTGELFF. DNA for the CDR3: TGTGCCAGCCAACTAGGGGGGCAGGGAGACACCGGGGAGCTGTTTTTT.

V usage is TRBV2 and J usage is TRBJ2-1; the D is unclear. The ends were cut back, 6 bases at V and 6 bases at J, with 12 bases in the middle. The germline gives CDR1 SNHLY, CDR2 FYNNEI. The CDR3 consists of 13 residues. The CDR3 spells CASRQAPSNEQFF. The DNA of the CDR3 is TGTGCCAGCAGGCAGGCCCCCTCCAATGAGCAGTTCTTC.

Many counts were recorded for this clonotype. V and J are TRBV12-3 or TRBV12-4 and TRBJ2-2; the match to TRBD2 covers 7 bases. This CDR3 has 16 amino acids. The ends lost 5 bases at V and 0 bases at J; junction bases unmatched: 6. The DNA of the CDR3 is TGTGCCAGCAGTCATGGGGCGGGAGCGAACACCGGGGAGCTGTTTTTT. Translating it yields CASSHGAGANTGELFF.

The chain recombines TRBV27 with TRBJ2-3; TRBD2 matches 9 bases. Trimming took 5 bases from V and 4 from J; bases not matched to a gene: 19. CDR1 is MNHEY and CDR2 is SMNVEV in the germline V gene (reference sequence). This CDR3 has 19 amino acids. This CDR3 reads CASSALQSGRPFYPDTQYF. For the CDR3, the DNA is TGTGCCAGCAGTGCCCTCCAGAGCGGGAGGCCCTTTTACCCAGATACGCAGTATTTT.

This chain joins TRBV28 and TRBJ2-3, with TRBD1 matching over 7 bases. This CDR3 comprises 14 residues. Germline trimming cut 7 bases from V and 5 bases from J; bases unmatched to any gene: 9. Looked up from germline, CDR1 is MDHEN and CDR2 is SYDVKM. The CDR3 nucleotides are TGTGCCAGCATAGGACAGGTCTCGGGAGATACGCAGTATTTT. Its protein is CASIGQVSGDTQYF. Full variable domain (missing parts from reference TRBV28 and TRBJ2-3): DVKVTQSSRYLVKRTGEKVFLECVQDMDHENMFWYRQDPGLGLRLIYFSYDVKMKEKGDIPEGYSVSREKKERFSLILESASTNQTSMYLCASIGQVSGDTQYFGPGTRLTVL.

This clonotype was detected ten times or more. V usage is TRBV7-9 and J usage is TRBJ1-5; the match to TRBD1 covers 8 bases. Germline lookup yields CDR1 SEHNR and CDR2 FQNEAQ (reference sequence). The CDR3 length is 14 residues. Germline trimming cut 4 bases from V and 3 bases from J; bases unmatched to any gene: 2. CDR3 sequence: CASSSQGDNQPQHF. The CDR3 DNA is TGTGCCAGCAGCTCACAGGGGGACAATCAGCCCCAGCATTTT.

The table lists this clonotype with many counts. This chain joins TRBV11-2 and TRBJ2-2; D gene uncertain. Germline lookup yields CDR1 SGHAT and CDR2 FQNNGV. The CDR3 consists of 13 residues. V lost 6 bases to trimming and J lost 6 bases, with 11 bases between them. Here the CDR3 DNA reads TGTGCCAGCAGTTTTAAGGGATCCGGGGAGCTGTTTTTT. Its protein product is CASSFKGSGELFF.

The chain recombines TRBV5-1 with TRBJ2-5; 14 bases are shared with TRBD2. The CDR3 covers 17 residues. The trim removed 4 bases at V and 1 base at J, leaving 6 bases unmatched. CDR1 and CDR2 from the germline V gene are SGHRS and YFSETQ. CDR3: CASSPGTSGRGQETQYF. CDR3 DNA sequence: TGCGCCAGCAGCCCCGGGACTAGCGGGAGAGGCCAAGAGACCCAGTACTTC.

A note on this clonotype: Lacking the conserved final phenylalanine or tryptophan, this CDR3 likely reflects a read error. This chain joins TRBV25-1 and TRBJ1-6; D unresolved. Germline CDR1 reads MGHDK; CDR2 reads SYGVNS. The CDR3 has 12 residues. V lost 1 base, J lost 12 bases, and 7 bases lay in between. CDR3 sequence (DNA): TGTGCCAGCAGTGAATGGGCAGGACCCCTCCACCTG. It codes for CASSEWAGPLHL.

The chain has TRBV10-3 and TRBJ2-7; D possibly corresponds to TRBD1 (6 bases). V was cut by 11 bases and J by 0 bases, with 17 bases left in between. Germline CDR1 and CDR2: ENHRY and SYGVKD. The CDR3 spans 14 residues. CDR3 sequence reads: CASGGGLSSYEQYF. The CDR3 DNA follows: TGTGCCTCTGGTGGGGGCCTGAGCTCCTACGAGCAGTACTTC.

This chain uses TRBV15 with TRBJ2-1, with 9 bases lining up with TRBD2. J gave up 6 bases and V 1 base, and 7 bases lay outside the gene matches. The V gene's germline CDR1 is LNHNV and CDR2 YYDKDF (reference sequence). The CDR3 spans 16 residues. CDR3 nucleotide sequence: TGTGCCACCAGCAGAGCAGGTAGCGGGGGTGGCAATGAGCAGTTCTTC. Translation: CATSRAGSGGGNEQFF. The entire variable domain, with the rest obtained from reference TRBV15 and TRBJ2-1, is as follows: DAMVIQNPRYQVTQFGKPVTLSCSQTLNHNVMYWYQQKSSQAPKLLFHYYDKDFNNEADTPDNFQSRRPNTSFCFLDIRSPGLGDTAMYLCATSRAGSGGGNEQFFGPGTRLTVL.

This chain uses TRBV12-3 or TRBV12-4 with TRBJ2-2, with 9 bases aligning to TRBD1. J gave up 0 bases and V 5 bases, and 7 bases lay outside the gene matches. The CDR3 length is 17 residues. The CDR3 here is CASSTSGTGSNTGELFF. DNA of the CDR3: TGTGCCAGCAGTACCTCGGGGACAGGGTCGAACACCGGGGAGCTGTTTTTT.

The sample holds a few counts of this clonotype. The rearrangement uses TRBV11-2 and TRBJ2-5; TRBD1 aligns across 8 bases. V shed 3 bases and J 3 bases; nucleotides not matched to a gene: 9. There are 16 residues in the CDR3. The germline gives CDR1 SGHAT, CDR2 FQNNGV. The CDR3 region is CASSFPDRAGKETQYF. As DNA, the CDR3 is TGTGCCAGCAGCTTCCCGGACAGGGCTGGTAAAGAGACCCAGTACTTC.

This clonotype showed up just a few times. The chain joins TRBV3-1 to TRBJ1-1; D remains ambiguous. The CDR3 consists of 14 residues. V was cut by 0 bases and J by 6 bases, with 11 bases left in between. Per the germline V gene, CDR1 is LGHDT and CDR2 is YNNKEL (reference sequence). For the CDR3, the DNA is TGTGCCAGCAGCCAAGATGTGGGGAGGCCTGAAGCTTTCTTT. It yields the protein CASSQDVGRPEAFF. Supplemented by reference TRBV3-1 and TRBJ1-1, the full variable domain reads DTAVSQTPKYLVTQMGNDKSIKCEQNLGHDTMYWYKQDSKKFLKIMFSYNNKELIINETVPNRFSPKSPDKAHLNLHINSLELGDSAVYFCASSQDVGRPEAFFGQGTRLTVV.

This clonotype showed up just a few times. The rearrangement links TRBV3-1 to TRBJ2-1; D is possibly TRBD1 or TRBD2 (5 bases each). Between the trimmed V and J ends, which lost 0 bases and 6 bases, there was a span of 15 bases. CDR1 is LGHDT and CDR2 is YNNKEL in the germline V gene (reference sequence). This CDR3 contains 16 residues. The DNA for the CDR3 is TGTGCCAGCAGCCAAGAAGGACACATCCGGGGCAATGAGCAGTTCTTC. Its protein is CASSQEGHIRGNEQFF.

This clonotype was observed many times. The CDR3 sequence is CASSPTEFSGKQYF. In DNA, the CDR3 is TGCGCCAGCAGTCCGACAGAGTTTTCTGGGAAGCAGTACTTC. V gene TRBV5-1 combines with J gene TRBJ2-7; the D gene is possibly TRBD1 (5 bases). Looked up from germline, CDR1 is SGHRS and CDR2 is YFSETQ. Trimming shortened V by 5 bases and J by 8 bases, and 20 bases separated the two germline ends. CDR3 length equals 14 residues.

This chain links TRBV11-2 with TRBJ2-5; D unresolved. This CDR3 has 12 amino acids. Per the germline V gene, CDR1 is SGHAT and CDR2 is FQNNGV. Trimming stripped 6 bases from V and 4 bases from J, with 9 bases between. The CDR3 is CASRPVGETQYF. The CDR3 nucleotides read TGTGCCAGCAGGCCGGTAGGAGAGACCCAGTACTTC.

The rearrangement joins TRBV5-1 to TRBJ2-3; 7 nucleotides agree with TRBD1. This CDR3 spans 15 amino acids. The germline CDR1 and CDR2 sequences are SGHRS and YFSETQ. The junction had 6 bases not matched to a gene; V was cut back by 1 base and J by 4 bases. DNA of the CDR3: TGCGCCAGCAGCTTGCCCACAGGGGACCCAGATACGCAGTATTTT. Encoded protein: CASSLPTGDPDTQYF.

This clonotype was detected a few times. The chain carries TRBV20-1 and TRBJ1-1; possibly TRBD1 for D (6 bases). The V gene's germline CDR1 is DFQATT and CDR2 SNEGSKA (reference sequence). Trimming pared 3 bases from V and 2 bases from J, leaving 10 bases between. CDR3 length equals 13 residues. The CDR3 bases are TGCAGTGCTAGGTCGGGGGCAAACACTGAAGCTTTCTTT. Translation: CSARSGANTEAFF.

Only a few counts were recorded for this clonotype. The V and J genes are TRBV7-8 and TRBJ1-1; 7 nucleotides match TRBD1. The CDR3 contains 15 residues. Germline CDR1 and CDR2: SGHVS and FQNEAQ. Germline trimming cut 0 bases from V and 6 bases from J; bases unmatched to any gene: 7. The CDR3 coding sequence is TGTGCCAGCAGCTTAGCAGCCAGGGGGTTCGCTGAAGCTTTCTTT. Protein: CASSLAARGFAEAFF.

V and J are TRBV5-6 and TRBJ2-7, with 9 nucleotides matching TRBD1. CDR1 and CDR2 from the germline V gene are SGHDT and YYEEEE. The CDR3 spans 15 residues. Unmatched junction bases numbered 5, after V lost 0 bases and J lost 4 bases. The CDR3 bases are TGTGCCAGCAGCTTGGTTGGGACAGGGTTGTACGAGCAGTACTTC. As protein: CASSLVGTGLYEQYF.